Shown below are 28 T cell receptor beta chains from a single sample sequenced in a study of cytomegalovirus exposure and HLA in healthy donors. 60 Vbeta and 13 Jbeta primers were used in PCR. Clones were read by immunoSEQ multiplex PCR, and TCRdb kept only the in-frame ones, dropping some. The table includes around 32,000 clones, 40% to 45% detected once. Sequencing was done on a sample of PBMCs. The source of these receptors is a woman aged 50 to 60 in good health and CMV-seronegative.

The chain combines TRBV5-6 with TRBJ1-2; 9 bases align to TRBD1. Trimming cost V 4 bases and J 4 bases; bases outside gene matches: 8. Per the germline V gene, CDR1 is SGHDT and CDR2 is YYEEEE. This CDR3 is built from 15 residues. CDR3 nucleotide sequence: TGTGCCAGCAGCACACCACAGGGGGCAGCCTATGGCTACACCTTC. Residues: CASSTPQGAAYGYTF.

This clone came up a few times. V and J are TRBV2 and TRBJ2-6; TRBD1 might be the D (7 bases). V gave up 6 bases and J gave up 4 bases, with 16 bases separating them. Germline assignment: CDR1 SNHLY and CDR2 FYNNEI. CDR3 size: 16 residues. DNA for the CDR3: TGTGCCAGCAGGGACCACAGGGGACTGGGGGCCAACGTCCTGACTTTC. Protein product: CASRDHRGLGANVLTF.

This clone showed up just a few times. The chain is built from TRBV7-3 and TRBJ2-1, with TRBD2 matching 12 bases. The CDR3 has 14 amino acids. With 5 bases clipped from V and 10 bases from J, the junction kept 6 bases outside the gene matches. Germline V lookup: CDR1 SGHTA, CDR2 FQGTGA. The CDR3 loop is CASSILAGGREQFF. The CDR3 nucleotides are TGTGCCAGCAGCATTCTAGCGGGAGGGAGAGAGCAGTTCTTC.

The chain is built from TRBV25-1 and TRBJ2-1; D possibly corresponds to TRBD2 (6 bases). Germline V gene sequence: CDR1 MGHDK, CDR2 SYGVNS. V was cut by 6 bases and J by 2 bases, with 11 bases left in between. The CDR3 length is 14 residues. The CDR3 region has the DNA TGTGCCAGCAGCGGGGGTTGGGCCTACAATGAGCAGTTCTTC. This translates into CASSGGWAYNEQFF.

For this clone: This CDR3 is also generated by other DNA sequences in the sample. This chain joins TRBV15 and TRBJ2-1, with 8 bases identical to TRBD2. The CDR3 has 14 amino acids. Germline CDR1 is LNHNV and CDR2 is YYDKDF (reference sequence). The junction had 4 bases not matched to a gene; V was cut back by 5 bases and J by 4 bases. The CDR3: CATSPGGGYNEQFF. The CDR3 DNA is TGTGCCACCAGCCCCGGGGGGGGATACAATGAGCAGTTCTTC.

J is TRBJ1-6 and V is TRBV5-1, with 10 bases fitting TRBD1. Looked up from germline, CDR1 is SGHRS and CDR2 is YFSETQ. Losses at the gene ends were 7 bases for V and 4 bases for J; bases not matched to a gene: 8. The CDR3 extends over 16 amino acids. The CDR3 DNA sequence: TGCGCCAGCTCCGCCCAGGGACAGGGGTATAATTCACCCCTCCACTTT. This sequence encodes CASSAQGQGYNSPLHF.

This rearrangement joins TRBV4-1 to TRBJ2-1, with D maybe TRBD2 (5 bases). V was shortened by 0 bases and J by 0 bases, with 6 bases between the two germline ends. This CDR3 has 15 amino acids. CDR1 is MGHRA, CDR2 YSYEKL, per germline. The CDR3 loop reads CASSQDGSSYNEQFF. The DNA for the CDR3 is TGCGCCAGCAGCCAAGATGGGAGCTCCTACAATGAGCAGTTCTTC.

V and J are TRBV30 and TRBJ2-7, with 9 bases lining up with TRBD1. Per the germline V gene, CDR1 is GTSNPN and CDR2 is SVGIG (reference sequence). The junction had 7 bases not matched to a gene; V was cut back by 5 bases and J by 2 bases. The CDR3 spans 14 residues. The CDR3 sequence: CAWARGTGPYEQYF. Written as DNA, the CDR3 is TGTGCCTGGGCACGAGGGACAGGGCCCTACGAGCAGTACTTC.

This rearrangement joins TRBV2 to TRBJ2-5, with D maybe TRBD1 (6 bases). This CDR3 has 15 amino acids. V shed 2 bases and J shed 1 base, with 11 bases lying between them. Germline V gene lookup returns CDR1 SNHLY and CDR2 FYNNEI. DNA of the CDR3: TGTGCCAGCAGTGAAAGAGGGGGAGTCCAAGAGACCCAGTACTTC. It translates to CASSERGGVQETQYF.

This clone was counted only a few times. The V call is TRBV14, the J call TRBJ2-7; 9 bases match TRBD2. The CDR3 extends over 15 amino acids. In germline, CDR1 is SGHDN, CDR2 FVKESK. With V trimmed by 3 bases and J by 2 bases, 5 bases remained unmatched. The CDR3 bases are TGTGCCAGCAGCCACGTAGCGGGAGCTCCCTACGAGCAGTACTTC. This gives the protein CASSHVAGAPYEQYF.

The rearrangement uses TRBV28 and TRBJ1-3; D not resolved. The V gene's germline CDR1 is MDHEN and CDR2 SYDVKM. The CDR3 is made up of 17 amino acids. The V gene lost 3 bases and the J gene lost 4 bases, with 19 bases spanning the gap. CDR3 region: CASSFLGGGSAGNTIYF. Here the CDR3 DNA reads TGTGCCAGCAGTTTTTTGGGTGGAGGGAGCGCCGGAAACACCATATATTTT.

The V and J genes are TRBV5-6 and TRBJ2-1; TRBD2 matches 9 bases. The V gene's germline CDR1 is SGHDT and CDR2 YYEEEE. The CDR3 is 16 amino acids. The V gene end was trimmed by 4 bases and the J gene end by 5 bases; junction bases not matched to a gene: 10. CDR3 sequence: CASSDQSGGPDNEQFF. The CDR3 coding sequence is TGTGCCAGCAGCGACCAGAGCGGGGGGCCAGACAATGAGCAGTTCTTC.

The chain employs TRBV15 and TRBJ2-1; D is ambiguous. CDR3 length: 11 residues. Germline CDR1 reads LNHNV; CDR2 reads YYDKDF (reference sequence). The V end lost 9 bases, the J end lost 7 bases, and 10 bases lay between the germline ends. CDR3 nucleotide sequence: TGTGCCACAAGCTACCAGAATGAGCAGTTCTTC. Residues: CATSYQNEQFF.

The J gene is TRBJ2-2, the V gene TRBV7-3; D gene uncertain. Germline V gene sequence: CDR1 SGHTA, CDR2 FQGTGA. The V and J ends lost 5 bases and 2 bases respectively, with 9 bases between them. The CDR3 length is 14 residues. Written as DNA, the CDR3 is TGTGCCAGCAGCGCCGAGACTAACACCGGGGAGCTGTTTTTT. It encodes CASSAETNTGELFF.

The table lists this clone with a count of one. The chain has TRBV11-2 and TRBJ1-2; tentatively, D is TRBD1 (6 bases). The V gene's germline CDR1 is SGHAT and CDR2 FQNNGV. CDR3 length: 13 residues. Deletions cut 5 bases from V and 2 bases from J, with 9 bases between. The CDR3 loop reads CASSLGGNYGYTF. The CDR3, as DNA: TGTGCCAGCAGCCTTGGGGGCAACTATGGCTACACCTTC.

The V and J genes are TRBV7-9 and TRBJ1-2; 7 nucleotides align to TRBD1. The CDR3 consists of 14 residues. Losses at the gene ends were 2 bases for V and 8 bases for J; bases not matched to a gene: 8. CDR1 is SEHNR, CDR2 FQNEAQ, per germline (reference sequence). The DNA for the CDR3 is TGTGCCAGCAGCTTAACCCAGACAGGGTACGGCTACACCTTC. It codes for CASSLTQTGYGYTF.

The chain uses TRBV5-8 and TRBJ2-6; D not certain. Germline V gene lookup returns CDR1 SGHTS and CDR2 YDEGEE. The CDR3 totals 13 residues. The V gene lost 4 bases and the J gene lost 3 bases, with 5 bases spanning the gap. Here the CDR3 DNA reads TGTGCCAGCAGCCGAGGTGGGGCCAACGTCCTGACTTTC. Translating it yields CASSRGGANVLTF.

This chain uses TRBV7-9 with TRBJ2-6; D perhaps matches TRBD2 (7 bases). Looked up from germline, CDR1 is SEHNR and CDR2 is FQNEAQ (reference sequence). This CDR3 is 15 amino acids long. V was trimmed by 5 bases and J by 7 bases, leaving 15 bases between them. This chain's CDR3 is CASSGTGGSANVLTF. CDR3 bases: TGTGCCAGCAGCGGCACGGGGGGCAGCGCCAACGTCCTGACTTTC.

DNA for the CDR3: TGTGCCAGCAGTTACGGGACACAAGCTTTCTTT. Its translation is CASSYGTQAFF. This chain joins TRBV28 and TRBJ1-1; D is perhaps TRBD1 (6 bases). The length of the CDR3 is 11 residues. The germline V gene has CDR1 MDHEN and CDR2 SYDVKM. V was pared by 4 bases and J by 9 bases, with 9 bases between.

This rearrangement joins TRBV2 to TRBJ2-7; 7 bases line up with TRBD1. The CDR3 is 13 amino acids. Looked up from germline, CDR1 is SNHLY and CDR2 is FYNNEI. With V trimmed by 1 base and J by 5 bases, 2 bases remained unmatched. The CDR3, as DNA: TGTGCCAGCAGTGAAGAACAGGGGCACGAGCAGTACTTC. This encodes CASSEEQGHEQYF.

This clone was seen a handful of times. The rearrangement uses TRBV5-1 and TRBJ2-5; 8 positions match TRBD2. The J segment lost 5 bases and the V segment lost 3 bases, leaving 3 bases of the junction unmatched. Germline CDR1 reads SGHRS; CDR2 reads YFSETQ. The CDR3 is 13 amino acids. The CDR3 DNA follows: TGCGCCAGCAGCTCCGGCGGGGGGGAGACCCAGTACTTC. Its translation: CASSSGGGETQYF.

V usage is TRBV6-5 and J usage is TRBJ2-1; 10 bases align to TRBD2. Germline CDR1 and CDR2: MNHEY and SVGAGI. The CDR3 extends over 15 amino acids. J was trimmed by 8 bases and V by 6 bases; bases with no gene match: 10. The CDR3 spells CASRRLAGAEDEQFF. The CDR3 DNA reads TGTGCCAGCAGACGCCTAGCGGGAGCCGAGGATGAGCAGTTCTTC.

The V and J genes are TRBV6-6 and TRBJ2-5; weak D call: TRBD1 (7 bases). Germline-derived CDR1 and CDR2 are MNHNY and SVGAGI (reference sequence). With 10 bases removed from V and 5 bases from J, the gap between germline ends came to 23 bases. CDR3 length equals 15 residues. The CDR3 loop reads CATQRAGQTTETQYF. For the CDR3, the DNA is TGTGCCACCCAACGGGCGGGACAGACCACGGAGACCCAGTACTTC.

This clone turned up a few times. The J gene is TRBJ1-2, the V gene TRBV6-5, with unresolved D. Trimming removed 2 bases from V and 4 bases from J, with 8 bases in between. CDR1 and CDR2 (germline): MNHEY, SVGAGI. This CDR3 has 13 amino acids. CDR3 bases: TGTGCCAGCAGTTACGGGGAGGCCTATGGCTACACCTTC. Amino acids: CASSYGEAYGYTF.

The gene calls are TRBV5-1 and TRBJ1-3; TRBD1 agrees at 8 bases. Germline trimming cut 2 bases from V and 2 bases from J; bases unmatched to any gene: 3. This CDR3 is built from 15 residues. Germline V gives CDR1 SGHRS, CDR2 YFSETQ. DNA for the CDR3: TGCGCCAGCAGCTTACAGGGGGGTACTGGAAACACCATATATTTT. It encodes CASSLQGGTGNTIYF.

The chain combines TRBV5-1 with TRBJ2-7; 9 bases are shared with TRBD1. The length of the CDR3 is 15 residues. Unmatched junction bases numbered 11, after V lost 6 bases and J lost 4 bases. In germline, CDR1 is SGHRS, CDR2 YFSETQ. CDR3 bases: TGCGCCAGCACCGACACACCGGGACAGGGTTACGAGCAGTACTTC. Translation: CASTDTPGQGYEQYF.

This chain links TRBV5-1 with TRBJ2-3; 7 bases match TRBD1. CDR1 and CDR2 from the germline V gene are SGHRS and YFSETQ. Losses at the gene ends were 3 bases for V and 5 bases for J; bases not matched to a gene: 6. The CDR3 is 14 amino acids. The CDR3 nucleotides read TGCGCCAGCAGCTCAACAGGGGAAGAAGATACGCAGTATTTT. This gives the protein CASSSTGEEDTQYF.

The chain combines TRBV19 with TRBJ1-5; tentative D call: TRBD1 (6 bases). This CDR3 comprises 14 residues. Germline assignment: CDR1 LNHDA and CDR2 SQIVND (reference sequence). V was clipped by 6 bases and J by 5 bases, with 14 bases between them. The CDR3 protein is CASRFGGGDQPQHF. The CDR3 bases are TGTGCCAGTAGATTCGGGGGGGGCGATCAGCCCCAGCATTTT.